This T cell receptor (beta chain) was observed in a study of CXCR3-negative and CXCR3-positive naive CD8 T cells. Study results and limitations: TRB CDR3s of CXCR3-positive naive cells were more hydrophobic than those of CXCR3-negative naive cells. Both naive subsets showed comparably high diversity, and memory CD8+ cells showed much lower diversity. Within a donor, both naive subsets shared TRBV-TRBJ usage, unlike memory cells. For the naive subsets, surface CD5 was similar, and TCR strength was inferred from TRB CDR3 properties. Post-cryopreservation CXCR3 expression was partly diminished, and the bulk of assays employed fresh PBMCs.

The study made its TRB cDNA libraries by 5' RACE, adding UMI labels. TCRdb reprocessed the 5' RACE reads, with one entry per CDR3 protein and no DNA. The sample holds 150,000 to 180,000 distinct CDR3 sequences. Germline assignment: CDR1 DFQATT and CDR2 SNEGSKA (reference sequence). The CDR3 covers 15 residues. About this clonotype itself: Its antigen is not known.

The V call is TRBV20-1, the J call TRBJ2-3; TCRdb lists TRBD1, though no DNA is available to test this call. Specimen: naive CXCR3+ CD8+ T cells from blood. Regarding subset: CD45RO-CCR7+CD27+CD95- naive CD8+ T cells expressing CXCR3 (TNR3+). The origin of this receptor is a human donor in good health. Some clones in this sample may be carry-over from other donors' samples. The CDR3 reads CSARDGQTVVDTQYF.